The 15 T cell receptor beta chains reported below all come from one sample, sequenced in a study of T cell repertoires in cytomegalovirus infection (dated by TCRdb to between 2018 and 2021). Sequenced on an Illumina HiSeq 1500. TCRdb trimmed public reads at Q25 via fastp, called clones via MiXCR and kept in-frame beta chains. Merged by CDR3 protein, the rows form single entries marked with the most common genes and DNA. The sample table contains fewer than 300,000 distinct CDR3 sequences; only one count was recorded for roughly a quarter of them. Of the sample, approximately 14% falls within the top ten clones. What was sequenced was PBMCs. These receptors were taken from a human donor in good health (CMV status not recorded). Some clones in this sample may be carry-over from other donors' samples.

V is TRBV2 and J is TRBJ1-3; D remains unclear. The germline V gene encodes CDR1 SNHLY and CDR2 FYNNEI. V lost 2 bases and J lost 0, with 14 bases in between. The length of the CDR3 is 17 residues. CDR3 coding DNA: TGTGCCAGCAGTGAATTATCTCAGATCCTCTCTGGAAACACCATATATTTT. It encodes CASSELSQILSGNTIYF.

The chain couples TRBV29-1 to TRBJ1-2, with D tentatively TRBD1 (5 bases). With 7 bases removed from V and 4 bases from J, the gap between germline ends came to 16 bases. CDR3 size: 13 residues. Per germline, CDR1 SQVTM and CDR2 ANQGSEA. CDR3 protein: CSARQTTPYGYTF. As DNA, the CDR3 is TGCAGCGCCCGACAGACCACCCCCTATGGCTACACCTTC.

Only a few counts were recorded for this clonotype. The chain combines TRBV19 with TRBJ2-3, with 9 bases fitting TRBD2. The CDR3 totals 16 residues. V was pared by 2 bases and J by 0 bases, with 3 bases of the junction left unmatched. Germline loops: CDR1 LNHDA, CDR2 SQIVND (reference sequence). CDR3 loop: CASSITSGRSTDTQYF. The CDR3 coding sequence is TGTGCCAGTAGTATAACTAGCGGGCGAAGCACAGATACGCAGTATTTT.

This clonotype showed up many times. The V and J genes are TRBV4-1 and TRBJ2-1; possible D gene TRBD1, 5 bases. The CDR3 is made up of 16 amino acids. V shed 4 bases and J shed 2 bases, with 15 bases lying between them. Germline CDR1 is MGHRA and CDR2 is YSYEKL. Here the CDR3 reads CASSPHPRATYNEQFF. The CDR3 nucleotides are TGCGCCAGCAGCCCCCACCCCAGGGCCACCTACAATGAGCAGTTCTTC.

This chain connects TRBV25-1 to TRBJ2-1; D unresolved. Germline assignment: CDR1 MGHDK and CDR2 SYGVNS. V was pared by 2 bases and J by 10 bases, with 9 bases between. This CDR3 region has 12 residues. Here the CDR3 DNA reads TGTGCCAGCAGTGAACTTTCCGTAGAGCAGTTCTTC. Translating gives CASSELSVEQFF.

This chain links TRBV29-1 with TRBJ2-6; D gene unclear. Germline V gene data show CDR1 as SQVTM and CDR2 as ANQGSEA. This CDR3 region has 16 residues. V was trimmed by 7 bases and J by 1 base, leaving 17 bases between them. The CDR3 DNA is TGCAGCGCAACAGACCGGACCCTATCTGGGGCCAACGTCCTGACTTTC. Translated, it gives CSATDRTLSGANVLTF.

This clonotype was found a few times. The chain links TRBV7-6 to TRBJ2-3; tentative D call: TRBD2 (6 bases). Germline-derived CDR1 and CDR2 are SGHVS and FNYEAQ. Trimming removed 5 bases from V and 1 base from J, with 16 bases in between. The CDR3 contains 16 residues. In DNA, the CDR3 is TGTGCCAGCAGCCCTTTCGGGGGAGCTGGCACAGATACGCAGTATTTT. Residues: CASSPFGGAGTDTQYF.

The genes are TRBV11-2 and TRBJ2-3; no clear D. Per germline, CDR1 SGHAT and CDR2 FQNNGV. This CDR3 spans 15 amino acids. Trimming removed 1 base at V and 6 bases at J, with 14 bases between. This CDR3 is CASSLVTGSLDTQYF. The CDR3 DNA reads TGTGCCAGCAGCTTAGTGACGGGCTCCCTGGATACGCAGTATTTT.

CDR3 region: CASSVEGARNIQYF. The DNA for the CDR3 is TGTGCCAGCAGCGTAGAGGGGGCGCGGAACATTCAGTACTTC. The V gene is TRBV9, the J gene TRBJ2-4, with TRBD1 identical over 7 bases. Losses at the gene ends were 0 bases for V and 7 bases for J; bases not matched to a gene: 4. The CDR3 length is 14 residues. Germline V CDR1 and CDR2: SGDLS, YYNGEE. Combining the CDR3 with reference TRBV9 and TRBJ2-4 gives the whole variable domain DSGVTQTPKHLITATGQRVTLRCSPRSGDLSVYWYQQSLDQGLQFLIQYYNGEERAKGNILERFSAQQFPDLHSELNLSSLELGDSALYFCASSVEGARNIQYFGAGTRLSVL.

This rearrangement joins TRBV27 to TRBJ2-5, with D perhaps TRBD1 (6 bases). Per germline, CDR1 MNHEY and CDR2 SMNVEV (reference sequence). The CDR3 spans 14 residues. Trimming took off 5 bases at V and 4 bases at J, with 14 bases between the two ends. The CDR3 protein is CASSRTGLAETQYF. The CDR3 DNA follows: TGTGCCAGCAGTCGTACAGGGTTGGCAGAGACCCAGTACTTC.

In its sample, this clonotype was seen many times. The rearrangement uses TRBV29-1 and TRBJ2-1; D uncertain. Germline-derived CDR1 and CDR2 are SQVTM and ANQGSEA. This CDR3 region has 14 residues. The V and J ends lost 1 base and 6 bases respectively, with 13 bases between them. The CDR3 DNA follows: TGCAGCGTTGAAGGACCGAAAAGCCTCAATGAGCAGTTCTTC. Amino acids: CSVEGPKSLNEQFF.

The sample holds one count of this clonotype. In DNA, the CDR3 is TGTGCCAGCAGTTTGTACGGATACAATGAGCAGTTCTTC. It specifies CASSLYGYNEQFF. The chain combines TRBV27 with TRBJ2-1, with D uncertain. CDR1 is MNHEY, CDR2 SMNVEV, per germline (reference sequence). CDR3 length: 13 amino acids. Trimming took 3 bases from V and 4 from J, leaving 7 bases between them.

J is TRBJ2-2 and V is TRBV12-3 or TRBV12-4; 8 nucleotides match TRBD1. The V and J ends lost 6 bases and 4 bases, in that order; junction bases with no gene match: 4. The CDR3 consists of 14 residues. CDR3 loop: CASSGQGFTGELFF. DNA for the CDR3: TGTGCCAGCAGCGGACAGGGTTTCACCGGGGAGCTGTTTTTT.

The CDR3 is CRPISGAGNIQYF. The CDR3, as DNA: TGCAGGCCAATTAGCGGGGCAGGAAACATTCAGTACTTC. The chain couples TRBV20-1 to TRBJ2-4, with 8 bases matching TRBD2. The CDR3 spans 13 residues. Germline V lookup: CDR1 DFQATT, CDR2 SNEGSKA (reference sequence).

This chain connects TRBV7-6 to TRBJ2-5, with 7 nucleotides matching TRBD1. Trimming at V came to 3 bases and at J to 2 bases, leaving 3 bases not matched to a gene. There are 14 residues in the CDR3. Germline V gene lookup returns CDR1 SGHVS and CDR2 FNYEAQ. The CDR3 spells CASSFTGAQETQYF. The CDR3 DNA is TGTGCCAGCAGCTTTACAGGGGCACAAGAGACCCAGTACTTC. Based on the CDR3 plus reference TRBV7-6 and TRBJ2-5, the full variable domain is GAGVSQSPRYKVTKRGQDVALRCDPISGHVSLYWYRQALGQGPEFLTYFNYEAQQDKSGLPNDRFSAERPEGSISTLTIQRTEQRDSAMYRCASSFTGAQETQYFGPGTRLLVL.